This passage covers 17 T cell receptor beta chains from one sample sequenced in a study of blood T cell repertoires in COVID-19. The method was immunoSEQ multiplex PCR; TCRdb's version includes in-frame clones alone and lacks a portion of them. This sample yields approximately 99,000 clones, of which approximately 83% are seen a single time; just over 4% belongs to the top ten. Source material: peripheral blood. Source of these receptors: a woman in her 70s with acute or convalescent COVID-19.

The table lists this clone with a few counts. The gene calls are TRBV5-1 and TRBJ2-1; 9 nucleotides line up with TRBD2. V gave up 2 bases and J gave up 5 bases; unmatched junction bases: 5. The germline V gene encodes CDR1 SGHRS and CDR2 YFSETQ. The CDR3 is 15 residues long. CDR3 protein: CASSLSGGSHNEQFF. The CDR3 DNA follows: TGCGCCAGCAGCTTAAGCGGGGGGTCTCACAATGAGCAGTTCTTC.

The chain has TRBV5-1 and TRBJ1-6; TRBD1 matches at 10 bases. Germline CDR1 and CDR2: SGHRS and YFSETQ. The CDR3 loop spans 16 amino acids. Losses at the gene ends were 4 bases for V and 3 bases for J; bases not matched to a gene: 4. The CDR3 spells CASSVGTGDYNSPLHF. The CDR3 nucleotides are TGCGCCAGCAGCGTAGGGACAGGGGACTATAATTCACCCCTCCACTTT.

The CDR3 sequence is CASSLNAGGPYGYTF. For the CDR3, the DNA is TGTGCCAGCAGCTTAAACGCAGGGGGCCCCTATGGCTACACCTTC. This chain uses TRBV11-2 with TRBJ1-2; 8 bases align to TRBD1. The CDR3 runs to 15 residues. CDR1 is SGHAT and CDR2 is FQNNGV in the germline V gene. The junction had 6 bases not matched to a gene; V was cut back by 2 bases and J by 4 bases.

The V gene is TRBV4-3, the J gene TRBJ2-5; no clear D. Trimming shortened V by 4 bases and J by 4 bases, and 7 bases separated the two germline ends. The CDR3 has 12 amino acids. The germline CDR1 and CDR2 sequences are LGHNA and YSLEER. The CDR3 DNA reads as TGCGCCAGCAGCCCGAACGGAGAGACCCAGTACTTC. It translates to CASSPNGETQYF.

CDR3 bases: TGTGCCACCAGCACTACAGGGTCTGACACTGAAGCTTTCTTT. This translates into CATSTTGSDTEAFF. The chain links TRBV24-1 to TRBJ1-1; D is possibly TRBD1 (6 bases). Germline CDR1 is KGHDR and CDR2 is SFDVKD. V was clipped by 7 bases and J by 3 bases, with 14 bases between them. The CDR3 is 14 residues long.

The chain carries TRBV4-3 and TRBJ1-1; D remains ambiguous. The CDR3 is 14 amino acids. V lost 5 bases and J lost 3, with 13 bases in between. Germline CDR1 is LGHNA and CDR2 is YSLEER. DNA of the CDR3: TGCGCCAGCAGCACGGAGGTAAAGGACACTGAAGCTTTCTTT. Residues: CASSTEVKDTEAFF.

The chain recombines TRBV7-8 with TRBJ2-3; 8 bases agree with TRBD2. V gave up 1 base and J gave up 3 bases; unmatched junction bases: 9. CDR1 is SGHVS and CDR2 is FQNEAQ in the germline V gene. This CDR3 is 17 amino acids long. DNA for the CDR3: TGTGCCAGCAGCTTAGAGGCACGGGGGGGCGGAACAGATACGCAGTATTTT. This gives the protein CASSLEARGGGTDTQYF.

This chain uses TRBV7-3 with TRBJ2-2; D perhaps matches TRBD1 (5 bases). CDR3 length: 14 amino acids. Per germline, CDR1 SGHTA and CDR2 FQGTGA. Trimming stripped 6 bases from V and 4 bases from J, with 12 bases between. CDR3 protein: CASSYDQGTGELFF. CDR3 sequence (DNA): TGTGCCAGCAGTTATGATCAGGGCACCGGGGAGCTGTTTTTT.

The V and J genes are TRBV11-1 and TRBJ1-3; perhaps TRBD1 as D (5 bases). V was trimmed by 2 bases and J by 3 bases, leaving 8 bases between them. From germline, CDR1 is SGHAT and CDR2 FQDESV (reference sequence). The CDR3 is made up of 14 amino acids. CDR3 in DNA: TGTGCCAGCAGCTTACAGGGATTTGGAAACACCATATATTTT. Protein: CASSLQGFGNTIYF.

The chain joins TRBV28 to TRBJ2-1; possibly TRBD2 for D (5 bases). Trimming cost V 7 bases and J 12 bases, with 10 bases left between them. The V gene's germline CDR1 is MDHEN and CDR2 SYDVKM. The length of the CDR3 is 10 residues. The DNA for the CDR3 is TGTGCCAGCACCGGGGTCGCGCAGTTCTTC. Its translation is CASTGVAQFF.

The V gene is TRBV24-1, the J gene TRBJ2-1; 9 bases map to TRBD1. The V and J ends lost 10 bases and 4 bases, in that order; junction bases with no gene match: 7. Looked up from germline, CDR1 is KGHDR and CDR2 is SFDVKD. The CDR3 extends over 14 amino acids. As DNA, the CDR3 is TGTGCCACGGCGACAGGGGGGATATACAATGAGCAGTTCTTC. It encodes CATATGGIYNEQFF.

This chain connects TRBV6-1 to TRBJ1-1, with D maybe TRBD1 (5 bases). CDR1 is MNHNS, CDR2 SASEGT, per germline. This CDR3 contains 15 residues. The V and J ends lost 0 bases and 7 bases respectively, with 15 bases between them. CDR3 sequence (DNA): TGTGCCAGCAGTGAAGCTGGCGGGGGAACCCTTGAAGCTTTCTTT. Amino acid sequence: CASSEAGGGTLEAFF.

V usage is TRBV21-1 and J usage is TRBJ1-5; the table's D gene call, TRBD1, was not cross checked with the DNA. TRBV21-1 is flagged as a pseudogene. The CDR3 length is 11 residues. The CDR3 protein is CASSKGSSQHF. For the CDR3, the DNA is TGTGCCAGCAGCAAGGGCAGTTCCCAGCATTTT.

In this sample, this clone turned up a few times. CDR3 nucleotide sequence: TGTGCCAGCAGCCCGGCGGAGGTTTACTACGAGCAGTACTTC. Protein: CASSPAEVYYEQYF. This sequence joins TRBV7-8 and TRBJ2-7; D might be TRBD2 (5 bases). Trimming cost V 5 bases and J 3 bases, with 14 bases left between them. CDR1 and CDR2 (germline): SGHVS, FQNEAQ. The CDR3 runs 14 residues.

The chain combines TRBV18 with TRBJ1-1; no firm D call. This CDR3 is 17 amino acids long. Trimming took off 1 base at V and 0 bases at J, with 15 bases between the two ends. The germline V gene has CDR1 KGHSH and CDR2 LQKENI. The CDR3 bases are TGTGCCAGCTCACCACTATCTCCCTCGGTGATGAACACTGAAGCTTTCTTT. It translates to CASSPLSPSVMNTEAFF.

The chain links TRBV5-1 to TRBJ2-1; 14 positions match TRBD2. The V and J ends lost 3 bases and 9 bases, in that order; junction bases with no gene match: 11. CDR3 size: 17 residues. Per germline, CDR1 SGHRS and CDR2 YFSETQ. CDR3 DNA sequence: TGCGCCAGCAGCTCTGGGACTAGCGGGGGCACCCGTGGTGAGCAGTTCTTC. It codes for CASSSGTSGGTRGEQFF. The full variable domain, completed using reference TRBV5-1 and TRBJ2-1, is KAGVTQTPRYLIKTRGQQVTLSCSPISGHRSVSWYQQTPGQGLQFLFEYFSETQRNKGNFPGRFSGRQFSNSRSEMNVSTLELGDSALYLCASSSGTSGGTRGEQFFGPGTRLTVL.

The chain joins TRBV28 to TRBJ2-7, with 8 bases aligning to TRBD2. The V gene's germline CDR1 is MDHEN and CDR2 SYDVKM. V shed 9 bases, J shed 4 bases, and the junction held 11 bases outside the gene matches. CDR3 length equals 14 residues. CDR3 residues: CASLPGGPTYEQYF. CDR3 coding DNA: TGTGCCAGTCTTCCGGGAGGGCCTACTTACGAGCAGTACTTC.